The present entry profiles one T cell receptor (beta chain) with its context. The sample comes from a study of blood T cell repertoires in COVID-19. For the study at large: Sites across the United States, Italy and Spain contributed samples from acute and convalescent COVID-19. PBMCs, B-cell-depleted T cells, or T cells were the source of the cDNA or gDNA that made up the material.

CDR3 length: 17 amino acids. Trimming took 1 base from V and 2 from J, leaving 16 bases between them. Per the germline V gene, CDR1 is MNHNS and CDR2 is SASEGT. Repertoires were generated with immunoSEQ multiplex PCR, while TCRdb's copy carries only in-frame clones and drops some. Of about 280,000 clones detected, around 91% appear once; the ten largest clones hold 1.5% to 2%. This study enrolled people aged 18 to 89 from around 26 US geographic areas. Assignments of participants to cohorts depended upon their own reported clinical history. This TCR came from a woman aged 18-30 years with acute COVID-19. Sequenced: PBMCs or T cells enriched from blood (not recorded which). V gene TRBV6-1 combines with J gene TRBJ2-3; D perhaps matches TRBD1 (5 bases). The CDR3 bases are TGTGCCAGCAGTGAAGTTAAATGGGCAGGGCCCACAGATACGCAGTATTTT. This translates into CASSEVKWAGPTDTQYF.